The clone carrying this T cell receptor (beta chain) was observed a handful of times. This specimen belongs to a study of human T cells and chemical hapten exposure. Overall study: 2% DPC applied to a 2 cm by 2 cm arm area sensitized donors.

This CDR3 is built from 13 residues. The germline V gene has CDR1 LGHDT and CDR2 YNNKEL (reference sequence). The ends were cut back, 7 bases at V and 2 bases at J, with 9 bases in the middle. As to time point: patch test 3, about 24 weeks after DPC sensitization. Treatment denoted: therapeutic diphenylcyclopropenone sensitization with weekly scalp DPC. TCRdb recomputed calls from the RACE reads with MiXCR, one row per CDR3 protein. The table records about 90,000 distinct CDR3 sequences, approximately 10% of them present only once. The material sequenced was whole blood, taken in connection with sensitization to the hapten diphenylcyclopropenone (DPC). This receptor was obtained from a woman aged 25 to 45 with alopecia areata. Some clones in this sample may be carry-over from other donors' samples. This chain connects TRBV3-1 to TRBJ1-5, with a tentative D call TRBD1 (5 bases). In DNA, the CDR3 is TGTGCCAGCACCGGGGGGGGCAATCAGCCCCAGCATTTT. It translates to CASTGGGNQPQHF.